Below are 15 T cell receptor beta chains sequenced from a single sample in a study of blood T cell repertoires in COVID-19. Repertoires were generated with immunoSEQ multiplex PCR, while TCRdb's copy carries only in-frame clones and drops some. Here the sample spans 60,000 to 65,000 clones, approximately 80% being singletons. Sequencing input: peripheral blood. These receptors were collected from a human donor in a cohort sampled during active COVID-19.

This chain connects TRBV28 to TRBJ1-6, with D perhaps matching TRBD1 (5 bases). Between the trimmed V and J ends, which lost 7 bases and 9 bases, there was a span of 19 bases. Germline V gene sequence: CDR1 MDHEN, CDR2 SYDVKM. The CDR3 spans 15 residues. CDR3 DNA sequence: TGTGCCAGCATCTCACGGGAGGGGTACGGTTCACCCCTCCACTTT. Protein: CASISREGYGSPLHF.

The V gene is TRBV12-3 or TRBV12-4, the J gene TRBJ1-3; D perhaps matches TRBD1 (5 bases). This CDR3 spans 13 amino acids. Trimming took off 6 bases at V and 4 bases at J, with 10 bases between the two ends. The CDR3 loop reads CASRRTTGNTIYF. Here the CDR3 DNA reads TGTGCCAGCAGACGGACAACGGGAAACACCATATATTTT.

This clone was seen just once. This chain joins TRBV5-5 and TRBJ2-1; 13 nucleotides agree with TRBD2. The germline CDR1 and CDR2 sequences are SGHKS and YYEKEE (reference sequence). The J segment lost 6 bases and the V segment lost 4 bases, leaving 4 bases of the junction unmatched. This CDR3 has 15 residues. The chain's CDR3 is CASSPGTSGTNEQFF. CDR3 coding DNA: TGTGCCAGCAGCCCCGGGACTAGCGGGACCAATGAGCAGTTCTTC.

This chain's CDR3 is CASSWFGDRNTDTQYF. The CDR3 coding sequence is TGTGCCAGCAGTTGGTTCGGGGACAGGAACACAGATACGCAGTATTTT. The chain couples TRBV6-5 to TRBJ2-3; 8 bases map to TRBD1. This CDR3 is 16 amino acids long. CDR1 is MNHEY, CDR2 SVGAGI, per germline. V lost 4 bases and J lost 2; bases outside the gene matches: 8.

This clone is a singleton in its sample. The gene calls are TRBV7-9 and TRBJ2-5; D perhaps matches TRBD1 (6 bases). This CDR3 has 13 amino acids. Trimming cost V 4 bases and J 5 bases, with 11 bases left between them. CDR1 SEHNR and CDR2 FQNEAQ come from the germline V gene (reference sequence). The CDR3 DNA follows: TGTGCCAGCAGCTCACAGGGTAGCGAGACCCAGTACTTC. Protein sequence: CASSSQGSETQYF.

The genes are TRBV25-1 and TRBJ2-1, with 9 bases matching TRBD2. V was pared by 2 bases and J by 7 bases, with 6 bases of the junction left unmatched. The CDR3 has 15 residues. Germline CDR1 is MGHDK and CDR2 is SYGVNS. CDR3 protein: CASSEAGGPGNEQFF. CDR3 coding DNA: TGTGCCAGCAGTGAAGCGGGAGGGCCAGGAAATGAGCAGTTCTTC.

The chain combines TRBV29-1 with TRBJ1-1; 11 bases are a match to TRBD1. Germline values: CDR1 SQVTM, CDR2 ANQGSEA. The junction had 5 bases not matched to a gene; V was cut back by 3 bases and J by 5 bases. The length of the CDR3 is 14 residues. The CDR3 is CSVEGTGGRTEAFF. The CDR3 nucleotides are TGCAGCGTTGAGGGGACAGGGGGAAGGACTGAAGCTTTCTTT.

The CDR3 DNA reads TGTGCCAGCAGTGCGTGGGGAGTTAGGGGCTACACCTTC. This gives the protein CASSAWGVRGYTF. The V call is TRBV5-6, the J call TRBJ1-2; D gene ambiguous. V shed 5 bases and J shed 8 bases, with 16 bases lying between them. The germline CDR1 and CDR2 sequences are SGHDT and YYEEEE. The CDR3 contains 13 residues.

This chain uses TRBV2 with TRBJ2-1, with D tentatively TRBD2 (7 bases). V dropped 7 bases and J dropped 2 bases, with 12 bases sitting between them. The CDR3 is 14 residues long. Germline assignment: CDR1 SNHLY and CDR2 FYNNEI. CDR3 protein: CASKSGDTYNEQFF. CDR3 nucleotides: TGTGCCAGCAAAAGCGGGGACACCTACAATGAGCAGTTCTTC.

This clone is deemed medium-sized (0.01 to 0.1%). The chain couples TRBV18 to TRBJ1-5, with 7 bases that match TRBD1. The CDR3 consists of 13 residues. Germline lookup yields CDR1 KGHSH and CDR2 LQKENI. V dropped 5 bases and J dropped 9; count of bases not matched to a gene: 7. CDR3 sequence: CASSGTVAGPQHF. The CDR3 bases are TGTGCCAGCTCAGGGACAGTCGCCGGGCCCCAGCATTTT.

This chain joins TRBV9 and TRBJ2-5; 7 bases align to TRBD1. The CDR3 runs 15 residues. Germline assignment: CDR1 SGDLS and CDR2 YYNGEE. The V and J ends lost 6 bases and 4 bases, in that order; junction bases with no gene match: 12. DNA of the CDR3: TGTGCCAGCACCGTTACAGGGGTCGAGGGAGAGACCCAGTACTTC. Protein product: CASTVTGVEGETQYF.

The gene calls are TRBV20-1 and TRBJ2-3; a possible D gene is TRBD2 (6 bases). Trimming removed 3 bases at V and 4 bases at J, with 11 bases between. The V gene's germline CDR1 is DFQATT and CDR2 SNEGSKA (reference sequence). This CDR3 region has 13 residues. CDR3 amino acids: CSASGGSADTQYF. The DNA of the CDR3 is TGCAGTGCTAGTGGAGGGAGCGCAGATACGCAGTATTTT.

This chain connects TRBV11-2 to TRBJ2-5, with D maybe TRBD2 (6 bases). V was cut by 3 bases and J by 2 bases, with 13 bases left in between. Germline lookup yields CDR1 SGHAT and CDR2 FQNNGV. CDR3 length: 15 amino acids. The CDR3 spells CASSLYERAQETQYF. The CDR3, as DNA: TGTGCCAGCAGCTTGTACGAGCGGGCGCAAGAGACCCAGTACTTC.

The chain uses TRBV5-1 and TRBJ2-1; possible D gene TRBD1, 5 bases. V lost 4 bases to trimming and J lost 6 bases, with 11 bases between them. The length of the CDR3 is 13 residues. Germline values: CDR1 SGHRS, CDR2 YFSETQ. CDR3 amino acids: CASSPATGNEQFF. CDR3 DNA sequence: TGCGCCAGCAGCCCAGCTACAGGCAATGAGCAGTTCTTC.

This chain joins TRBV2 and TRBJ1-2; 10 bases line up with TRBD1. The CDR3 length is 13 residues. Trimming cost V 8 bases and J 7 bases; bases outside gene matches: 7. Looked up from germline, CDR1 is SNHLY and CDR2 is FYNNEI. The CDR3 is CASGVDRGRGYTF. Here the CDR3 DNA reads TGTGCCAGCGGAGTCGACAGGGGGCGTGGCTACACCTTC.